The 17 T cell receptor beta chains below all came from one sample that was sequenced in a study of blood T cells in healthy people across ages. Together with a sample-barcoded 5' primer, a J-beta primer mix was included in a second PCR lasting about 6 to 12 cycles. Using its own MiXCR run on the 5' RACE reads, TCRdb lists one record per CDR3 protein. The data contain more than 1,400,000 distinct CDR3 sequences, approximately 38% of them singletons. Sequencing was performed on blood. Every receptor here comes from a young woman in good health.

This clonotype appeared a few times. V is TRBV10-3 and J is TRBJ2-2, with TRBD2 matching over 7 bases. Germline V gene sequence: CDR1 ENHRY, CDR2 SYGVKD. After removal of 0 bases from V and 4 bases from J, the junction contained 5 bases not matched to a gene. The CDR3 loop spans 16 amino acids. The CDR3 spells CAISESAGASTGELFF. CDR3 nucleotides: TGTGCCATCAGTGAGTCGGCGGGAGCAAGCACCGGGGAGCTGTTTTTT.

This clonotype was seen ten or more times. V usage is TRBV9 and J usage is TRBJ2-7; TRBD2 is a possible D gene (6 bases). This CDR3 comprises 14 residues. The V end lost 0 bases, the J end lost 6 bases, and 13 bases lay between the germline ends. Per germline, CDR1 SGDLS and CDR2 YYNGEE. The chain's CDR3 is CASSVGASVGEQYF. CDR3 in DNA: TGTGCCAGCAGCGTAGGTGCTAGCGTCGGCGAGCAGTACTTC.

This rearrangement joins TRBV5-1 to TRBJ2-4, with a possible D match to TRBD1 (6 bases). The end of the DNA is better explained by TRBJ2-5, so the J call may be wrong. Germline CDR1 SGHRS, CDR2 YFSETQ. The CDR3 sequence is 14 residues long. CDR3 region: CASSLGSTGETQYF. In DNA, the CDR3 is TGCGCCAGCAGCTTGGGTTCCACAGGGGAGACCCAGTACTTC.

This clonotype was counted between two and nine times. The chain couples TRBV20-1 to TRBJ2-1; the D gene is possibly TRBD2 (5 bases). The CDR3 extends over 13 amino acids. CDR1 and CDR2 (germline): DFQATT, SNEGSKA (reference sequence). V gave up 1 base and J gave up 10 bases, with 14 bases separating them. For the CDR3, the DNA is TGCAGTGCTAGAGTCCCCGGAGGCCCCGAGCAGTTCTTC. Protein: CSARVPGGPEQFF.

This clonotype was counted between two and nine times. This chain connects TRBV7-8 to TRBJ2-5; D possibly corresponds to TRBD1 (5 bases). V shed 1 base and J shed 7 bases, with 10 bases lying between them. CDR3 length: 13 amino acids. CDR1 and CDR2 (germline): SGHVS, FQNEAQ. The CDR3 reads CASSLGGQGTQYF. The CDR3 DNA reads as TGTGCCAGCAGCTTAGGTGGTCAGGGGACCCAGTACTTC.

This chain joins TRBV29-1 and TRBJ2-1; 10 nucleotides match TRBD2. The CDR3 has 14 residues. Germline assignment: CDR1 SQVTM and CDR2 ANQGSEA. J lost 7 bases, V lost 2 bases, and 5 bases had no gene match. The CDR3 bases are TGCAGCGTTGAATCGCTAGCGGGAGAGAATGAGCAGTTCTTC. Translation gives CSVESLAGENEQFF.

The sample holds many counts of this clonotype. The chain employs TRBV7-2 and TRBJ2-1, with a tentative D call TRBD1 (5 bases). Germline V gives CDR1 SGHTA, CDR2 FQGNSA. V was trimmed by 0 bases and J by 0 bases, leaving 9 bases between them. This CDR3 is built from 16 residues. CDR3 in amino acids: CASSLAEGASYNEQFF. DNA of the CDR3: TGTGCCAGCAGCTTAGCGGAAGGGGCCTCCTACAATGAGCAGTTCTTC.

This chain links TRBV12-3 or TRBV12-4 with TRBJ2-4, with D maybe TRBD2 (6 bases). The CDR3 length is 12 residues. V was cut by 7 bases and J by 12 bases, with 16 bases left in between. DNA of the CDR3: TGTGCCAGCACCCCTGGAGGGGACGATCAGTACTTC. It translates to CASTPGGDDQYF.

This clonotype was seen a handful of times. This chain links TRBV24-1 with TRBJ1-2; D remains ambiguous. The V end was cut by 4 bases, the J end by 2 bases, with 7 bases between. This CDR3 spans 13 amino acids. Germline V lookup: CDR1 KGHDR, CDR2 SFDVKD. The CDR3 bases are TGTGCCACCAGTGACAACCAAAACTATGGCTACACCTTC. Translating it yields CATSDNQNYGYTF.

This rearrangement joins TRBV5-1 to TRBJ2-1, with TRBD1 matching 9 bases. The end of the DNA is better explained by TRBJ2-7, so the J call may be wrong. Germline V lookup: CDR1 SGHRS, CDR2 YFSETQ. This CDR3 is 15 amino acids long. DNA of the CDR3: TGCGCCAGCAGCTTGAAGACAGGGGGTAGGAATGAGCAGTACTTC. Its protein is CASSLKTGGRNEQYF.

This clonotype occurred a few times. The chain is built from TRBV9 and TRBJ2-1; D is unclear. With 0 bases removed from V and 4 bases from J, the gap between germline ends came to 17 bases. CDR3 length equals 17 residues. The germline V gene has CDR1 SGDLS and CDR2 YYNGEE. The CDR3: CASSVDAQVAWYNEQFF. CDR3 DNA: TGTGCCAGCAGCGTAGATGCCCAGGTCGCCTGGTACAATGAGCAGTTCTTC.

The chain employs TRBV21-1 and TRBJ2-7; TRBD1, as called in the table, went unchecked against the DNA. TRBV21-1 constitutes a pseudogene. CDR3 length equals 18 residues. The CDR3 sequence is CASSKRVGADLGHYEQYF. In DNA form, the CDR3 reads TGTGCCAGCAGCAAAAGGGTGGGGGCAGATCTTGGCCACTACGAGCAGTACTTC.

This chain joins TRBV20-1 and TRBJ2-1; 13 nucleotides match TRBD2. The CDR3 is 18 amino acids. After removal of 2 bases from V and 2 bases from J, the junction contained 9 bases not matched to a gene. Germline V lookup: CDR1 DFQATT, CDR2 SNEGSKA (reference sequence). The CDR3 bases are TGCAGTGCTAGAAGACTAGCGGGGGGCCGAAATACCTACAATGAGCAGTTCTTC. Its translation: CSARRLAGGRNTYNEQFF.

The chain uses TRBV20-1 and TRBJ2-1, with D tentatively TRBD2 (5 bases). Trimming removed 3 bases at V and 0 bases at J, with 6 bases between. Looked up from germline, CDR1 is DFQATT and CDR2 is SNEGSKA (reference sequence). This CDR3 is 13 amino acids long. CDR3 region: CSASGNSYNEQFF. CDR3 DNA sequence: TGCAGTGCTAGCGGGAACTCCTACAATGAGCAGTTCTTC.

The chain is built from TRBV6-2 or TRBV6-3 and TRBJ2-7; D is perhaps TRBD2 (5 bases). V lost 7 bases to trimming and J lost 3 bases, with 10 bases between them. CDR3 size: 12 residues. CDR1 is MNHEY, CDR2 SVGEGT, per germline. The CDR3 DNA reads as TGTGCCAGCACCCGAACTAGCTACGAGCAGTACTTC. It is translated as CASTRTSYEQYF.

The chain carries TRBV10-3 and TRBJ2-1; maybe TRBD1 (5 bases). The CDR3 runs to 17 residues. V was pared by 3 bases and J by 9 bases, with 24 bases between. In germline, CDR1 is ENHRY, CDR2 SYGVKD. CDR3 nucleotides: TGTGCCATCAGTGACCCGGGCAGGGTAGGCAAGTCTCGTGAGCAGTTCTTC. Translating gives CAISDPGRVGKSREQFF.

The CDR3 spells CASSARDFSTDTQYF. CDR3 in DNA: TGTGCCAGCAGCGCCCGGGACTTCAGCACAGATACGCAGTATTTT. The V call is TRBV14, the J call TRBJ2-3, with a weak D call TRBD2 (6 bases). Trimming removed 5 bases at V and 0 bases at J, with 12 bases between. Per germline, CDR1 SGHDN and CDR2 FVKESK. There are 15 residues in the CDR3.